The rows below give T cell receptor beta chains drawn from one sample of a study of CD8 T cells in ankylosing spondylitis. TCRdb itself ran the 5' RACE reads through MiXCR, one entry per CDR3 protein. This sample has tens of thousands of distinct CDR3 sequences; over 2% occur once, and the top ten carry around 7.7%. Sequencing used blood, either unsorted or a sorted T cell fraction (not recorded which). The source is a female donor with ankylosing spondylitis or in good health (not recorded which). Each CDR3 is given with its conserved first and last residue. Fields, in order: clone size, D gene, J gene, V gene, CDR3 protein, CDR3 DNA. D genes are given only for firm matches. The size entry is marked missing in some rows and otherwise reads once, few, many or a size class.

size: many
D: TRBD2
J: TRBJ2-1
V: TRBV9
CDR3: CASSGSGRAPYEQFF
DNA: TGTGCCAGCAGCGGCAGCGGGAGGGCACCCTATGAGCAGTTCTTC

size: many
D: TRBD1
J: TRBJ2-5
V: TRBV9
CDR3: CASSTGQVQETQYF
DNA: TGTGCCAGCAGCACGGGACAGGTACAAGAGACCCAGTACTTC

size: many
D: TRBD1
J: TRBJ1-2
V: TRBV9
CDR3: CASSVEGGTGVGYTF
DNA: TGTGCCAGCAGCGTAGAGGGCGGGACAGGGGTGGGCTACACCTTC

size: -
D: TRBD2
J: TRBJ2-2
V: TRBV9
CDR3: CASSAGLGGTGELFF
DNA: TGTGCCAGCAGCGCGGGACTAGGCGGCACCGGGGAGCTGTTTTTT

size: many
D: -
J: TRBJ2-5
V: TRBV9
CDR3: CASSVLPLETQYF
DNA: TGTGCCAGCAGCGTCCTCCCCTTAGAGACCCAGTACTTC

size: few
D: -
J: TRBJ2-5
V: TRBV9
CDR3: CASSVSGILETQYF
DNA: TGTGCCAGCAGCGTTTCAGGAATATTAGAGACCCAGTACTTC

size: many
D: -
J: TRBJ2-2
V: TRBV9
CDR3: CASSPLNGGNTGELFF
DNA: TGTGCCAGCTCCCCCCTCAACGGGGGAAACACCGGGGAGCTGTTTTTT

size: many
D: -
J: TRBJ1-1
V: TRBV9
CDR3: CASSVQGADTEAFF
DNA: TGTGCCAGCAGCGTGCAGGGAGCGGACACTGAAGCTTTCTTT

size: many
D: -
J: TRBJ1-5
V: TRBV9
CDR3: CASSVAPTGNQPQHF
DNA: TGTGCCAGCAGCGTAGCCCCCACCGGCAATCAGCCCCAGCATTTT

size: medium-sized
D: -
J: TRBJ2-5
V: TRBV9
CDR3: CASSVDNFGDQYF
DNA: TGTGCCAGCAGCGTAGACAACTTTGGGGACCAGTACTTC

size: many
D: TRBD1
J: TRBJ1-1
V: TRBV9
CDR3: CASSVGGQGATEAFF
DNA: TGTGCCAGCAGCGTAGGAGGGCAGGGGGCCACTGAAGCTTTCTTT

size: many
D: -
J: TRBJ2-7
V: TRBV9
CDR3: CASSVGPSLEQYF
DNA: TGTGCCAGCAGCGTAGGCCCCTCCCTCGAGCAGTACTTC

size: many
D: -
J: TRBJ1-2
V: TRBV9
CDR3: CASSASGVWADGYTF
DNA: TGTGCCAGCAGCGCCTCGGGGGTATGGGCCGATGGCTACACCTTC

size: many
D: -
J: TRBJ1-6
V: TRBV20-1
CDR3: CSAREVAGARPPLHF
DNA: TGCAGTGCTAGAGAAGTGGCAGGGGCCAGACCACCCCTCCACTTT

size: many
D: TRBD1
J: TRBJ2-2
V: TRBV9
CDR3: CASSVGPQQGSGELFF
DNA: TGTGCCAGCAGCGTAGGGCCCCAACAGGGGTCCGGGGAGCTGTTTTTT

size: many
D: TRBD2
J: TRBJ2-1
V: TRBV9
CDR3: CASSPRTSGFSYNEQFF
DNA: TGTGCCAGCAGCCCTCGGACTAGCGGATTCTCCTACAATGAGCAGTTCTTC

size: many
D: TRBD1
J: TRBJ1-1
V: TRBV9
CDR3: CASSVNPPRQGANTEAFF
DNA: TGTGCCAGCAGCGTAAATCCCCCCCGACAGGGGGCGAACACTGAAGCTTTCTTT

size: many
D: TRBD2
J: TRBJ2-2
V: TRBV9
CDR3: CASSPREGMTGELFF
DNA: TGTGCCAGCAGCCCTAGGGAGGGAATGACCGGGGAGCTGTTTTTT

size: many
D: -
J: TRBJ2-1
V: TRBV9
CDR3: CASSPQVGTNYNEQFF
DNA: TGTGCCAGCAGCCCGCAAGTGGGGACAAACTACAATGAGCAGTTCTTC

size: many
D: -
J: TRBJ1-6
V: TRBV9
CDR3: CASSVTGSSYNSPLHF
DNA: TGTGCCAGCAGCGTAACAGGGAGCTCCTATAATTCACCCCTCCACTTT

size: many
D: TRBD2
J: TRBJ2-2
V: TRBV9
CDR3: CASSVAAGGISGELFF
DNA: TGTGCCAGCAGCGTGGCAGCGGGAGGTATTTCCGGGGAGCTGTTTTTT

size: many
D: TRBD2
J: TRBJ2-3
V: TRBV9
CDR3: CASTAGGTDTQYF
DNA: TGTGCCAGCACCGCCGGGGGGACAGATACGCAGTATTTT

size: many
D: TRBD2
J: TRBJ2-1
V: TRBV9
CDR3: CASSPSGSSYNEQFF
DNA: TGTGCCAGCAGCCCTAGCGGGAGCTCCTACAATGAGCAGTTCTTC

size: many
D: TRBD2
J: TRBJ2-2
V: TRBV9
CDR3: CASSVDGGANTGELFF
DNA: TGTGCCAGCAGCGTAGACGGGGGGGCGAACACCGGGGAGCTGTTTTTT

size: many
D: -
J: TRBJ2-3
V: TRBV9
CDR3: CASSVLATFTDTQYF
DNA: TGTGCCAGCAGCGTACTAGCGACCTTCACAGATACGCAGTATTTT

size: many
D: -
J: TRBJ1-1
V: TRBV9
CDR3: CASSVESDTEAFF
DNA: TGTGCCAGCAGCGTGGAAAGTGACACTGAAGCTTTCTTT

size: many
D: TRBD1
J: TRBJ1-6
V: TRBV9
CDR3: CASSVGPTGASPLHF
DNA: TGTGCCAGCAGCGTAGGTCCTACAGGGGCTTCACCCCTCCACTTT

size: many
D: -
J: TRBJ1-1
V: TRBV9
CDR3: CASSAYQNTEAFF
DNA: TGTGCCAGCAGCGCATATCAGAACACTGAAGCTTTCTTT

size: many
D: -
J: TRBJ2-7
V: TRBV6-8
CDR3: CASSYGGSTREQYF
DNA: TGTGCCAGCAGTTACGGGGGGTCCACGCGGGAGCAGTACTTC